The 30 T cell receptor beta chains in this list originate from one sample, sequenced in a study of cytomegalovirus exposure and HLA in healthy donors. The primer mix had 60 Vbeta and 13 Jbeta primers. Assay: immunoSEQ multiplex PCR; the TCRdb copy retains only in-frame clones and omits some. This table holds some 150,000 clones, 77% found once. Sequences were obtained from PBMCs. These receptors all come from a woman between 40 and 55 years old in good health and CMV-seronegative.

The chain links TRBV5-1 to TRBJ1-4, with 7 bases aligning to TRBD1. CDR1 is SGHRS, CDR2 YFSETQ, per germline. The CDR3 has 17 residues. The V gene end was trimmed by 4 bases and the J gene end by 0 bases; junction bases not matched to a gene: 9. The CDR3 loop reads CASSVGTEYATNEKLFF. The CDR3 DNA sequence: TGCGCCAGCAGCGTAGGGACAGAATATGCAACTAATGAAAAACTGTTTTTT. Full variable domain (outside the CDR3, taken from reference TRBV5-1 and TRBJ1-4): KAGVTQTPRYLIKTRGQQVTLSCSPISGHRSVSWYQQTPGQGLQFLFEYFSETQRNKGNFPGRFSGRQFSNSRSEMNVSTLELGDSALYLCASSVGTEYATNEKLFFGSGTQLSVL.

This clone has a handful of counts. This chain joins TRBV27 and TRBJ1-2, with 11 nucleotides matching TRBD1. J was trimmed by 6 bases and V by 3 bases; bases with no gene match: 9. Per germline, CDR1 MNHEY and CDR2 SMNVEV (reference sequence). The CDR3 contains 16 residues. The CDR3 region has the DNA TGTGCCAGCAGTTTTACCTGGACAGGGGGCGCCGATGGCTACACCTTC. It encodes CASSFTWTGGADGYTF.

The rearrangement joins TRBV11-2 to TRBJ2-1; TRBD2 matches at 11 bases. J gave up 5 bases and V 3 bases, and 9 bases lay outside the gene matches. CDR3 length: 17 residues. The germline V gene has CDR1 SGHAT and CDR2 FQNNGV. The CDR3 loop reads CASSLGLAVSLHNEQFF. The CDR3 DNA sequence: TGTGCCAGCAGCTTGGGACTAGCGGTCTCTTTACACAATGAGCAGTTCTTC.

The V and J genes are TRBV6-6 and TRBJ1-1, with 7 bases that match TRBD1. V shed 5 bases and J 1 base; nucleotides not matched to a gene: 7. In germline, CDR1 is MNHNY, CDR2 SVGAGI (reference sequence). CDR3 length equals 15 residues. The CDR3: CASSQRGQGNTEAFF. The CDR3 nucleotides are TGTGCCAGCAGTCAAAGGGGGCAGGGGAACACTGAAGCTTTCTTT.

The chain joins TRBV18 to TRBJ1-1; D is unclear. Trimming cost V 3 bases and J 4 bases, with 12 bases left between them. The CDR3 has 14 amino acids. Germline V gives CDR1 KGHSH, CDR2 LQKENI. The CDR3 spells CASSPAGRSTEAFF. The DNA for the CDR3 is TGTGCCAGCTCACCGGCGGGAAGGAGCACTGAAGCTTTCTTT.

The CDR3 DNA is TGCAGTGCCCTAAAAGACACTGAAGCTTTCTTT. This codes for CSALKDTEAFF. The rearrangement links TRBV20-1 to TRBJ1-1; D unresolved. Germline CDR1 is DFQATT and CDR2 is SNEGSKA (reference sequence). Trimming cost V 6 bases and J 3 bases, with 8 bases left between them. This CDR3 contains 11 residues.

The V and J genes are TRBV29-1 and TRBJ1-1, with D tentatively TRBD1 (5 bases). With 6 bases removed from V and 10 bases from J, the gap between germline ends came to 18 bases. Germline V gene sequence: CDR1 SQVTM, CDR2 ANQGSEA. The CDR3 extends over 12 amino acids. This CDR3 is CSVGLGVEGAFF. The CDR3 DNA reads as TGCAGCGTCGGGTTAGGGGTGGAGGGAGCTTTCTTT.

The rearrangement joins TRBV14 to TRBJ1-5; D unresolved. The CDR3 loop spans 13 amino acids. V lost 2 bases to trimming and J lost 5 bases, with 7 bases between them. The germline gives CDR1 SGHDN, CDR2 FVKESK. CDR3: CASSQLGDQPQHF. The CDR3 coding sequence is TGTGCCAGCAGCCAACTGGGAGATCAGCCCCAGCATTTT. The variable domain in full, with the rest retrieved from reference TRBV14 and TRBJ1-5, is EAGVTQFPSHSVIEKGQTVTLRCDPISGHDNLYWYRRVMGKEIKFLLHFVKESKQDESGMPNNRFLAERTGGTYSTLKVQPAELEDSGVYFCASSQLGDQPQHFGDGTRLSIL.

This clone showed up just a few times. V is TRBV6-5 and J is TRBJ1-2; D is ambiguous. Looked up from germline, CDR1 is MNHEY and CDR2 is SVGAGI. V was clipped by 2 bases and J by 2 bases, with 9 bases between them. CDR3 size: 14 residues. The CDR3 coding sequence is TGTGCCAGCAGTTACAGCCAGGCCAACTATGGCTACACCTTC. Protein sequence: CASSYSQANYGYTF.

This chain uses TRBV10-1 with TRBJ1-1, with D perhaps matching TRBD1 (5 bases). CDR1 and CDR2 from the germline V gene are WNHNN and SYGVQD (reference sequence). CDR3 length: 13 residues. Deletions cut 6 bases from V and 1 base from J, with 9 bases between. DNA for the CDR3: TGCGCCAGCAGCCAGGGCAAGAACACTGAAGCTTTCTTT. This sequence encodes CASSQGKNTEAFF.

The genes are TRBV18 and TRBJ2-5; tentative D call: TRBD1 (6 bases). CDR1 and CDR2 (germline): KGHSH, LQKENI. V lost 6 bases to trimming and J lost 5 bases, with 13 bases between them. This CDR3 spans 13 amino acids. CDR3 DNA sequence: TGTGCCAGCTCGCGACAGGATAGGGAGACCCAGTACTTC. It translates to CASSRQDRETQYF.

The chain joins TRBV6-5 to TRBJ1-1; tentatively, D is TRBD1 (5 bases). V was cut by 0 bases and J by 5 bases, with 13 bases left in between. Germline loops: CDR1 MNHEY, CDR2 SVGAGI. The CDR3 is 15 amino acids. This CDR3 is CASSYSYGGVTEAFF. CDR3 nucleotides: TGTGCCAGCAGTTACTCGTACGGGGGAGTGACTGAAGCTTTCTTT.

The chain uses TRBV5-1 and TRBJ1-4; the D gene is possibly TRBD1 (6 bases). Germline V lookup: CDR1 SGHRS, CDR2 YFSETQ. The CDR3 loop spans 17 amino acids. V shed 1 base and J shed 0 bases, with 13 bases lying between them. CDR3: CASSLWGGPTTNEKLFF. Here the CDR3 DNA reads TGCGCCAGCAGCTTGTGGGGGGGCCCGACAACTAATGAAAAACTGTTTTTT.

The chain has TRBV7-2 and TRBJ2-3; tentative D call: TRBD2 (5 bases). The CDR3 is 16 residues long. Germline V CDR1 and CDR2: SGHTA, FQGNSA. V was pared by 5 bases and J by 3 bases, with 18 bases between. CDR3 in amino acids: CASSPWTPAGTDTQYF. The CDR3 nucleotides read TGTGCCAGCAGCCCCTGGACTCCTGCCGGGACAGATACGCAGTATTTT.

The chain carries TRBV5-1 and TRBJ2-7; 7 nucleotides match TRBD1. Germline V lookup: CDR1 SGHRS, CDR2 YFSETQ. Germline trimming cut 0 bases from V and 2 bases from J; bases unmatched to any gene: 8. The length of the CDR3 is 16 residues. DNA of the CDR3: TGCGCCAGCAGCTTGGGTGGGCAGGGGGTCCCCTACGAGCAGTACTTC. This encodes CASSLGGQGVPYEQYF.

V is TRBV28 and J is TRBJ2-7, with 8 bases fitting TRBD1. Unmatched junction bases numbered 6, after V lost 5 bases and J lost 3 bases. The CDR3 is 14 residues long. Germline CDR1 MDHEN, CDR2 SYDVKM. CDR3 coding DNA: TGTGCCAGCAGTGTCATGGGACAGGACTACGAGCAGTACTTC. Its protein product is CASSVMGQDYEQYF.

This chain connects TRBV5-1 to TRBJ2-1, with 11 nucleotides matching TRBD2. The V and J ends lost 0 bases and 2 bases, in that order; junction bases with no gene match: 1. Germline CDR1 is SGHRS and CDR2 is YFSETQ. The CDR3 sequence is 16 residues long. The CDR3 is CASSLETSGTYNEQFF. The CDR3 DNA reads as TGCGCCAGCAGCTTGGAGACTAGCGGGACCTACAATGAGCAGTTCTTC.

This chain joins TRBV5-1 and TRBJ1-5; 10 bases fit TRBD1. The CDR3 totals 15 residues. The germline gives CDR1 SGHRS, CDR2 YFSETQ. V was pared by 0 bases and J by 7 bases, with 4 bases of the junction left unmatched. CDR3 residues: CASSLGQGAWQPQHF. The CDR3 nucleotides are TGCGCCAGCAGCTTGGGACAGGGGGCTTGGCAGCCCCAGCATTTT.

This clone has just a few counts. The rearrangement joins TRBV29-1 to TRBJ1-1; 7 nucleotides align to TRBD1. CDR1 is SQVTM, CDR2 ANQGSEA, per germline. The V segment lost 7 bases and the J segment 7 bases; nucleotides outside the gene matches: 3. The CDR3 covers 10 residues. In DNA, the CDR3 is TGCAGCGCCCGACAGGGTGAAGCTTTCTTT. Translation gives CSARQGEAFF. The entire variable domain, with the rest obtained from reference TRBV29-1 and TRBJ1-1, is as follows: SAVISQKPSRDICQRGTSLTIQCQVDSQVTMMFWYRQQPGQSLTLIATANQGSEATYESGFVIDKFPISRPNLTFSTLTVSNMSPEDSSIYLCSARQGEAFFGQGTRLTVV.

The CDR3 region has the DNA TGTGCCAGTAGTATAACAAGCGCTAAGGACTATGGCTACACCTTC. It yields the protein CASSITSAKDYGYTF. V and J are TRBV19 and TRBJ1-2; D remains ambiguous. CDR1 LNHDA and CDR2 SQIVND come from the germline V gene (reference sequence). This CDR3 is built from 15 residues. The V end was cut by 2 bases, the J end by 3 bases, with 13 bases between.

The V call is TRBV4-1, the J call TRBJ1-1; the D is unclear. Germline-derived CDR1 and CDR2 are MGHRA and YSYEKL. The CDR3 runs 14 residues. V lost 1 base, J lost 4 bases, and 10 bases lay in between. CDR3 region: CASSQGAVATEAFF. CDR3 in DNA: TGCGCCAGCAGCCAAGGAGCGGTGGCCACTGAAGCTTTCTTT.

This clone came up once. The genes are TRBV5-1 and TRBJ1-1; D might be TRBD1 (5 bases). This CDR3 is 13 amino acids long. In germline, CDR1 is SGHRS, CDR2 YFSETQ. V lost 7 bases and J 2 bases, leaving 12 bases between the germline ends. The CDR3 is CASRQSTNTEAFF. The CDR3 bases are TGCGCCAGCCGACAGAGCACTAACACTGAAGCTTTCTTT.

This clone has more than one count but fewer than ten. The genes are TRBV6-6 and TRBJ2-3; weak D call: TRBD2 (6 bases). Germline loops: CDR1 MNHNY, CDR2 SVGAGI (reference sequence). The CDR3 extends over 13 amino acids. Trimming took off 6 bases at V and 3 bases at J, with 10 bases between the two ends. For the CDR3, the DNA is TGTGCCAGCAGCCAGGCGGGGACAGATACGCAGTATTTT. It encodes CASSQAGTDTQYF.

The chain has TRBV7-9 and TRBJ1-4, with TRBD1 matching over 9 bases. There are 18 residues in the CDR3. The junction had 8 bases not matched to a gene; V was cut back by 2 bases and J by 1 base. Germline CDR1 SEHNR, CDR2 FQNEAQ (reference sequence). The CDR3: CASSLITGGEKTNEKLFF. CDR3 nucleotide sequence: TGTGCCAGCAGCTTAATCACAGGGGGCGAGAAAACTAATGAAAAACTGTTTTTT.

This clone was seen just once. The rearrangement joins TRBV25-1 to TRBJ2-3; the match to TRBD1 covers 8 bases. Trimming cost V 2 bases and J 6 bases; bases outside gene matches: 7. CDR1 MGHDK and CDR2 SYGVNS come from the germline V gene. The CDR3 spans 15 residues. In DNA, the CDR3 is TGTGCCAGCAGTGAAGGACAGGGAGTTATCGATACGCAGTATTTT. It translates to CASSEGQGVIDTQYF.

This clone was observed a handful of times. This chain joins TRBV9 and TRBJ1-2, with D perhaps TRBD1 (6 bases). V shed 0 bases and J shed 0 bases, with 9 bases lying between them. Germline V CDR1 and CDR2: SGDLS, YYNGEE. This CDR3 has 15 amino acids. The CDR3 spells CASSVDTGTNYGYTF. CDR3 DNA: TGTGCCAGCAGCGTAGATACAGGGACTAACTATGGCTACACCTTC. Based on the CDR3 plus reference TRBV9 and TRBJ1-2, the full variable domain is DSGVTQTPKHLITATGQRVTLRCSPRSGDLSVYWYQQSLDQGLQFLIQYYNGEERAKGNILERFSAQQFPDLHSELNLSSLELGDSALYFCASSVDTGTNYGYTFGSGTRLTVV.

V is TRBV7-8 and J is TRBJ1-1; D ambiguous. Trimming left V 4 bases short and J 0 bases short, with 15 bases between. CDR1 and CDR2 (germline): SGHVS, FQNEAQ. The CDR3 length is 16 residues. Here the CDR3 DNA reads TGTGCCAGCAGCTCGAGAGAAAGAGCAATGAACACTGAAGCTTTCTTT. Amino acid sequence: CASSSRERAMNTEAFF.

The chain combines TRBV5-6 with TRBJ2-5; D gene unclear. V was clipped by 3 bases and J by 1 base, with 10 bases between them. Germline CDR1 is SGHDT and CDR2 is YYEEEE. The CDR3 covers 14 residues. In DNA form, the CDR3 reads TGTGCCAGCAGCTCCCGACCGGGCCAAGAGACCCAGTACTTC. Protein: CASSSRPGQETQYF.

The chain uses TRBV12-5 and TRBJ1-6; D ambiguous. The CDR3 is made up of 14 amino acids. The V and J ends lost 3 bases and 5 bases respectively, with 8 bases between them. Germline values: CDR1 LGHNT, CDR2 FRNRAP. The CDR3 DNA reads TGTGCTAGTGGTTTAAACAGTAATAATTCACCCCTCCACTTT. This gives the protein CASGLNSNNSPLHF.

This rearrangement joins TRBV19 to TRBJ1-1; 11 bases agree with TRBD1. V shed 8 bases and J 3 bases; nucleotides not matched to a gene: 5. This CDR3 has 14 amino acids. Germline-derived CDR1 and CDR2 are LNHDA and SQIVND (reference sequence). CDR3 DNA: TGTGCCAGTCGTTGGACAGGGGGCCACACTGAAGCTTTCTTT. It encodes CASRWTGGHTEAFF.